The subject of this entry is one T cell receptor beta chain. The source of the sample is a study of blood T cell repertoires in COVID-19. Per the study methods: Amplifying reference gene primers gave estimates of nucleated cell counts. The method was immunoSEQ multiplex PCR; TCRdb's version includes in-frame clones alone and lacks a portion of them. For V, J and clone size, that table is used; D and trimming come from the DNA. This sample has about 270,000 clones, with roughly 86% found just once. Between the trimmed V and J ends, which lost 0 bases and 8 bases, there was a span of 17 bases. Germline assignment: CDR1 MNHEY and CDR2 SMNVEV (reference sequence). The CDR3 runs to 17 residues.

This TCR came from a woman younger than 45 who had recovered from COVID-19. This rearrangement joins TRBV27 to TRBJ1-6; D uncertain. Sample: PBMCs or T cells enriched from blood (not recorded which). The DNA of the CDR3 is TGTGCCAGCAGTTTATCGCCAATTGTGGCCGGGGATTCACCCCTCCACTTT. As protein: CASSLSPIVAGDSPLHF.